The sequence of this T cell receptor (beta chain) was determined in a study of blood T cell repertoires in COVID-19. Overall study: Sites across the United States, Italy and Spain contributed samples from acute and convalescent COVID-19. In each case, the material was cDNA or gDNA derived from T cells, B-cell-depleted T cells, or PBMCs.

Deletions cut 3 bases from V and 5 bases from J, with 10 bases between. The CDR3 has 12 residues. In germline, CDR1 is SQVTM, CDR2 ANQGSEA. Per the original data handling: Estimation of nucleated cell counts relied on the amplification of reference gene primers. TCRdb's copy holds only in-frame clones and misses some; the assay was immunoSEQ multiplex PCR. Clonal size and the V and J genes are those of that table, whereas D and trimming came from the DNA. The sample records about 70,000 clones, 60% to 80% being singletons. The V gene is TRBV29-1, the J gene TRBJ1-2; tentatively, D is TRBD1 (6 bases). This clonotype was sampled from a woman aged 60-70 years with acute or convalescent COVID-19. Input material: peripheral blood. The CDR3 nucleotides read TGCAGCGTTGAGTTAAGGGGGTATGGCTACACCTTC. Protein product: CSVELRGYGYTF.